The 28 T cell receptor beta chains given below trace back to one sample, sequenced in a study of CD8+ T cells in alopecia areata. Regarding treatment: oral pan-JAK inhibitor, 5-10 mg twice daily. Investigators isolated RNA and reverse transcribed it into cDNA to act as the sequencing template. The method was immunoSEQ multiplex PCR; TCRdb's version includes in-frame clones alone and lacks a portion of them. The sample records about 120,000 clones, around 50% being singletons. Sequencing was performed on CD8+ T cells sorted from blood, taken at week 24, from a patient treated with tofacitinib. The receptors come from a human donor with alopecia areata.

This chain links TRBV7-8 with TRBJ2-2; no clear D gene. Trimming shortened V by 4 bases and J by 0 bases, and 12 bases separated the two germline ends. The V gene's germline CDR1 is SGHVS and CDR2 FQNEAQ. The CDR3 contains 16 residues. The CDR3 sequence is CASSWAMIPNTGELFF. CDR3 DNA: TGTGCCAGCAGCTGGGCCATGATACCGAACACCGGGGAGCTGTTTTTT.

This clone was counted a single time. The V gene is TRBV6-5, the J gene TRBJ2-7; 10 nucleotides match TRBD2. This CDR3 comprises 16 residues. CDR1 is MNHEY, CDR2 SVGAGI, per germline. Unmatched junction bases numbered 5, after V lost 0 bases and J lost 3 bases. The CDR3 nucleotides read TGTGCCAGCAGTTACTCTTCGGCTAGCGGGGGCTACGAGCAGTACTTC. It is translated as CASSYSSASGGYEQYF.

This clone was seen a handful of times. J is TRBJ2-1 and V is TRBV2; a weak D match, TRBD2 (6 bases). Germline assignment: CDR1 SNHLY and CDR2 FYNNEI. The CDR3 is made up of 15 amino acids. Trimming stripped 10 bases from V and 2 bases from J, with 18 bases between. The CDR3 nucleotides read TGTGCCACAGATGGGGCGGGGAGCACCTACAATGAGCAGTTCTTC. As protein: CATDGAGSTYNEQFF.

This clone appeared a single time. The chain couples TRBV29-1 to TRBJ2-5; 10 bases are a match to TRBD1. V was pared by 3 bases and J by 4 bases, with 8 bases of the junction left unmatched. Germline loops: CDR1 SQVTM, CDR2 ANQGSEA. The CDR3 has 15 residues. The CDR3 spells CSVDPGTGVGETQYF. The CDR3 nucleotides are TGCAGCGTTGATCCGGGGACAGGGGTAGGAGAGACCCAGTACTTC.

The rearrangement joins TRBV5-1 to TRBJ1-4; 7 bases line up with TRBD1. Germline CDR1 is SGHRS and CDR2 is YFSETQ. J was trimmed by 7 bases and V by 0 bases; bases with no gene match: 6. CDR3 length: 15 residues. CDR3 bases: TGCGCCAGCAGCTTGGCGGGGACAGTACTTGAAAAACTGTTTTTT. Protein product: CASSLAGTVLEKLFF. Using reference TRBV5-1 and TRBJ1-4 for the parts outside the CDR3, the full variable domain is KAGVTQTPRYLIKTRGQQVTLSCSPISGHRSVSWYQQTPGQGLQFLFEYFSETQRNKGNFPGRFSGRQFSNSRSEMNVSTLELGDSALYLCASSLAGTVLEKLFFGSGTQLSVL.

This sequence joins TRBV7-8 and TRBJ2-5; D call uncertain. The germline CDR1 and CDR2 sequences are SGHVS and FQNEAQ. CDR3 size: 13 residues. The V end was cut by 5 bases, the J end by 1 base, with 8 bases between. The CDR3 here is CASSPRIQETQYF. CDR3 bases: TGTGCCAGCAGCCCTCGGATCCAAGAGACCCAGTACTTC.

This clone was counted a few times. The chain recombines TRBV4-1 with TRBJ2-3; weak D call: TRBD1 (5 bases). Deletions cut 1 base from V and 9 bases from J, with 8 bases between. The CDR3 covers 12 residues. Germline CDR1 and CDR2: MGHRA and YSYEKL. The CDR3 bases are TGCGCCAGCAGCCAAGTGGCAGGGACGCAGTATTTT. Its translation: CASSQVAGTQYF.

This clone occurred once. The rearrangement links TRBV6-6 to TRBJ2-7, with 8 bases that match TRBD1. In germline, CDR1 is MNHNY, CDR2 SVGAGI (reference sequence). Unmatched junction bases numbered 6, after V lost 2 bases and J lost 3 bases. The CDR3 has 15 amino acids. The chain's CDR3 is CASSYSSGGSYEQYF. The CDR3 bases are TGTGCCAGCAGTTACAGTTCAGGGGGCAGCTACGAGCAGTACTTC.

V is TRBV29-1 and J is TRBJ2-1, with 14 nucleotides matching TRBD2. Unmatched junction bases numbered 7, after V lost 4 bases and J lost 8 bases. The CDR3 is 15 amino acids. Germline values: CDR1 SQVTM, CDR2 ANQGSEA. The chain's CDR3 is CSVGRGLAGVDEQFF. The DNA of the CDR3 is TGCAGCGTTGGGCGGGGACTAGCGGGGGTGGATGAGCAGTTCTTC.

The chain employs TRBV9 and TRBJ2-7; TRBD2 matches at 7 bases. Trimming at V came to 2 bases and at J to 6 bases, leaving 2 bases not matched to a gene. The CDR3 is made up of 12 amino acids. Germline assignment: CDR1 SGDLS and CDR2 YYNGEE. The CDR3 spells CASSVGEGEQYF. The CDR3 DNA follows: TGTGCCAGCAGCGTGGGGGAGGGCGAGCAGTACTTC.

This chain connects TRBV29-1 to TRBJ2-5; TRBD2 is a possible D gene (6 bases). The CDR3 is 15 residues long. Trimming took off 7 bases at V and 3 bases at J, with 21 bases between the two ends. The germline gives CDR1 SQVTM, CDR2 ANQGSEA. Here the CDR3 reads CSGEGGEGWEETQYF. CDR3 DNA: TGCAGCGGCGAGGGCGGGGAAGGTTGGGAAGAGACCCAGTACTTC.

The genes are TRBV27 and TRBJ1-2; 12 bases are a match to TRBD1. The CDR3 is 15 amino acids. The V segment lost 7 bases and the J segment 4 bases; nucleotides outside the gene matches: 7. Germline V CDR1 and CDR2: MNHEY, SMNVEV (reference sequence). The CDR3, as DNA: TGTGCCAGCAAGCCGGGACAGGGGGCTAGCTATGGCTACACCTTC. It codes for CASKPGQGASYGYTF.

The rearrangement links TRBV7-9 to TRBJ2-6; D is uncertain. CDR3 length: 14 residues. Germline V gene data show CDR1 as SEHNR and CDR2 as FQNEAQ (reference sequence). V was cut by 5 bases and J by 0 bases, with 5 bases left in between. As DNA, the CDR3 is TGTGCCAGCAGCCCCCTCTCTGGGGCCAACGTCCTGACTTTC. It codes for CASSPLSGANVLTF.

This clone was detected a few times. The CDR3 is CASSTPGPSYEQYF. For the CDR3, the DNA is TGTGCCAGCAGCACTCCGGGACCCTCCTACGAGCAGTACTTC. V gene TRBV7-9 combines with J gene TRBJ2-7; either TRBD1 or TRBD2 may supply D (5 bases each). Germline assignment: CDR1 SEHNR and CDR2 FQNEAQ (reference sequence). V was trimmed by 5 bases and J by 0 bases, leaving 11 bases between them. This CDR3 has 14 residues.

CDR3 bases: TGCGCCAGCAGCCAAGTCAGGGATGGGGAGCAGTACTTC. Its protein is CASSQVRDGEQYF. This chain connects TRBV4-1 to TRBJ2-7; tentative D call: TRBD1 (5 bases). The germline V gene has CDR1 MGHRA and CDR2 YSYEKL. This CDR3 has 13 residues. The V end lost 1 base, the J end lost 7 bases, and 11 bases lay between the germline ends.

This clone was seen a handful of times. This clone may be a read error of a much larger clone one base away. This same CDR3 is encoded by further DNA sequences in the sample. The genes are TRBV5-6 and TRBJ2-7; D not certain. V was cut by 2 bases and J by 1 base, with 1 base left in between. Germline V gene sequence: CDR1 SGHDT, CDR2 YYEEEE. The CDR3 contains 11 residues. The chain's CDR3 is CASSFSYEQYF. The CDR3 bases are TGTGCCAGCAGCTTTTCCTACGAGCAGTACTTC. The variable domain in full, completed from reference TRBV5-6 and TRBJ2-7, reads DAGVTQSPTHLIKTRGQQVTLRCSPKSGHDTVSWYQQALGQGPQFIFQYYEEEERQRGNFPDRFSGHQFPNYSSELNVNALLLGDSALYLCASSFSYEQYFGPGTRLTVT.

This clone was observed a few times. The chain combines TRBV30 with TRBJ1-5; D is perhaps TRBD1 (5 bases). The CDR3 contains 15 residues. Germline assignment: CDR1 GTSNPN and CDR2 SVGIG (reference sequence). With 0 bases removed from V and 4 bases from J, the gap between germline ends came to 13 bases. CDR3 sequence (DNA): TGTGCCTGGAGTGTAGGGCGGGGGTCTAATCAGCCCCAGCATTTT. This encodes CAWSVGRGSNQPQHF.

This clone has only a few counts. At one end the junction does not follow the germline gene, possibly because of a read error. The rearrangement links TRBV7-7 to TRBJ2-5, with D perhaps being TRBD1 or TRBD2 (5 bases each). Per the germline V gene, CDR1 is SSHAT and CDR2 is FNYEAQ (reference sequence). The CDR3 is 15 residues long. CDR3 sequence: CASSLATGPGETQYF. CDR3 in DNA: TGTGCTAGCAGCTTAGCCACAGGTCCGGGGGAGACCCAGTACTTC.

CDR3 loop: CAGSPQGTLEQYF. In nucleotides, the CDR3 is TGCGCCGGCTCACCCCAGGGGACGCTCGAGCAGTACTTC. V and J are TRBV10-2 and TRBJ2-7, with D possibly matching TRBD1 (6 bases). The V gene lost 11 bases and the J gene lost 6 bases, with 20 bases spanning the gap. Germline-derived CDR1 and CDR2 are WSHSY and SAAADI. CDR3 length equals 13 residues.

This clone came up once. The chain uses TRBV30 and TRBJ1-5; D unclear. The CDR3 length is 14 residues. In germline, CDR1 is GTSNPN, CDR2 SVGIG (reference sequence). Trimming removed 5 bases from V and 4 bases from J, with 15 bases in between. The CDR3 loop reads CAWGDTGINQPQHF. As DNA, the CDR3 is TGTGCCTGGGGCGACACGGGGATTAATCAGCCCCAGCATTTT.

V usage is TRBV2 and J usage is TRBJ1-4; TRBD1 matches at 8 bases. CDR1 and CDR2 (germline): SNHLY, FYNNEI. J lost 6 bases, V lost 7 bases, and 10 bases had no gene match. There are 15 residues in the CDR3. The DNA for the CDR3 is TGTGCCAGCATTGACTTGACAGGGGCGGATGAAAAACTGTTTTTT. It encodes CASIDLTGADEKLFF.

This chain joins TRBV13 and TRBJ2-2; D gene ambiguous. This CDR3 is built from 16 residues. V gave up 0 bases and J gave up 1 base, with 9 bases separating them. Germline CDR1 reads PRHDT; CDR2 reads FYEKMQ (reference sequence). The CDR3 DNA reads TGTGCCAGCAGCTTAGGCCTTGCAGGGAACACCGGGGAGCTGTTTTTT. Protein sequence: CASSLGLAGNTGELFF.

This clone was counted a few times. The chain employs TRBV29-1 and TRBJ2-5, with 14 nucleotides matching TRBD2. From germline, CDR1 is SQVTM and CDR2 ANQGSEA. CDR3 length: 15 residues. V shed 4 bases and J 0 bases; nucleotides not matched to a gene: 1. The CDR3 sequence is CSVGGLAGDQETQYF. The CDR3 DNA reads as TGCAGCGTTGGGGGACTAGCGGGGGACCAAGAGACCCAGTACTTC.

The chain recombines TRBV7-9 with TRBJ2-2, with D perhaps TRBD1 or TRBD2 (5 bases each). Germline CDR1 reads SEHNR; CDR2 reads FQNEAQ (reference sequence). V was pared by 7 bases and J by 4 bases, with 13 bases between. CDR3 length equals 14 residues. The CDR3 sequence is CASTGMRGTGELFF. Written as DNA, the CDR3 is TGTGCCAGCACGGGGATGAGGGGCACCGGGGAGCTGTTTTTT.

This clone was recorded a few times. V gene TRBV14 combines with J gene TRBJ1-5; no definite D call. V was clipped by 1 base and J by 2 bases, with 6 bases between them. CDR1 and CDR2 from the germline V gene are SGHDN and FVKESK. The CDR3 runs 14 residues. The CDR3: CASSQGEGNQPQHF. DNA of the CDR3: TGTGCCAGCAGCCAAGGTGAGGGCAATCAGCCCCAGCATTTT.

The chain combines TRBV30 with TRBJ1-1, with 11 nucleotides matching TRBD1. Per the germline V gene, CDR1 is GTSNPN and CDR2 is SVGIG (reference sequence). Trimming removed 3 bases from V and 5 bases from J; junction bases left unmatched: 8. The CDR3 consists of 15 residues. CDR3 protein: CAWSLGQGARTEAFF. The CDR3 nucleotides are TGTGCCTGGAGCCTCGGACAGGGGGCTCGGACTGAAGCTTTCTTT.

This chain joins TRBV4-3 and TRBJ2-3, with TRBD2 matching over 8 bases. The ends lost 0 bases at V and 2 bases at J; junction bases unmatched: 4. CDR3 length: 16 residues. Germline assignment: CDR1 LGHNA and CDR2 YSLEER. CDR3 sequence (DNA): TGCGCCAGCAGCCAAGAAGTAGCGGGGACCACAGATACGCAGTATTTT. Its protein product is CASSQEVAGTTDTQYF.

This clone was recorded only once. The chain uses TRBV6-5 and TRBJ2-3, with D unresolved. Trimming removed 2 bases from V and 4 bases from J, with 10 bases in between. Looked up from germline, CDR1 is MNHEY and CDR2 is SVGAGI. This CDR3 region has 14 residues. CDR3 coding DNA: TGTGCCAGCAGTTACGGTGAGGCAGCAGATACGCAGTATTTT. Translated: CASSYGEAADTQYF.